One T cell receptor beta chain is described in this entry. This sample was included in a study of shared clonotypes between healthy human individuals. It was CD45RO-negative cells, positively selected for CCR7, that made up naive CD8 cells, with terminally differentiated effector memory CD45RA+ cells excluded. Data came from immunoSEQ multiplex PCR; TCRdb stores just in-frame clones and leaves some out. The table shows a few hundred thousand clones, with about 95% occurring only once. Sequencing was carried out using naive CD8+ T cells sorted from blood. The TCR originated in a woman in her 30s in good health.

CDR3 bases: TGTGCCAGCAGCGACCCCCGGCGCCAAGAGACCCAGTACTTC. Its protein is CASSDPRRQETQYF. The V call is TRBV7-8, the J call TRBJ2-5; no firm D call. Germline assignment: CDR1 SGHVS and CDR2 FQNEAQ. This CDR3 comprises 14 residues. The V gene lost 5 bases and the J gene lost 1 base, with 11 bases spanning the gap.